The 14 T cell receptor beta chains given below trace back to one sample, sequenced in a study of blood T cells in healthy people across ages (dated by TCRdb to the mid-2010s). The library relied on 5' RACE. Sequencing took place on an Illumina HiSeq 2500. A second about 7 to 11 cycle PCR used a sample-barcoded 5' primer and a J-beta primer mix. TCRdb took the public reads, trimmed them with fastp at Q25, ran MiXCR for clone calling and kept in-frame beta chains. Identical CDR3 protein sequences are pooled into one entry, listed with their most common genes and DNA. The table for this sample lists about 1.5 million distinct CDR3 sequences; approximately 39% of them were counted only once. Of the sample, under 5% is held by the ten largest clones. The sequenced material came from blood. These receptors were taken from a woman aged 18-35 years in good health.

The V call is TRBV20-1, the J call TRBJ2-7; 9 bases fit TRBD1. In germline, CDR1 is DFQATT, CDR2 SNEGSKA (reference sequence). The CDR3 sequence is 15 residues long. V trimming: 3 bases; J trimming: 0 bases; junction bases outside the gene matches: 6. The CDR3, as DNA: TGCAGTGCTAGCGGCCCGGGACAGGGCTCCTACGAGCAGTACTTC. Translating gives CSASGPGQGSYEQYF.

The chain uses TRBV6-5 and TRBJ2-1; 8 nucleotides match TRBD1. The CDR3 has 15 residues. V shed 2 bases, J shed 7 bases, and the junction held 7 bases outside the gene matches. CDR1 is MNHEY, CDR2 SVGAGI, per germline. For the CDR3, the DNA is TGTGCCAGCAGTTACAATTTCCAGGGGGCTAATGAGCAGTTCTTC. Translation gives CASSYNFQGANEQFF.

The chain links TRBV13 to TRBJ2-2; 8 positions agree with TRBD1. The CDR3 totals 16 residues. The germline gives CDR1 PRHDT, CDR2 FYEKMQ (reference sequence). With 5 bases clipped from V and 2 bases from J, the junction kept 7 bases outside the gene matches. CDR3 in DNA: TGTGCCAGCAGCAAGGACAGGGCGGCCAACACCGGGGAGCTGTTTTTT. It yields the protein CASSKDRAANTGELFF.

CDR3 coding DNA: TGTGCCAGCAGTTATCTAGCGTCCTACAATGAGCAGTTCTTC. Residues: CASSYLASYNEQFF. V usage is TRBV6-2 or TRBV6-3 and J usage is TRBJ2-1; possible D gene TRBD2, 6 bases. The V end was cut by 3 bases, the J end by 1 base, with 7 bases between. CDR1 is MNHEY, CDR2 SVGEGT, per germline. CDR3 length equals 14 residues.

This clonotype was seen a few times. The CDR3 DNA reads as TGTGCCAGCAGCTTGTTGTCAGCAACAGACTTGGCAGAGCAGTACTTC. Residues: CASSLLSATDLAEQYF. V is TRBV5-5 and J is TRBJ2-5; D remains unclear. The germline CDR1 and CDR2 sequences are SGHKS and YYEKEE (reference sequence). CDR3 length: 16 residues. V was trimmed by 1 base and J by 11 bases, leaving 24 bases between them.

This clonotype was detected only once. The chain recombines TRBV29-1 with TRBJ2-3; D uncertain. Germline loops: CDR1 SQVTM, CDR2 ANQGSEA. CDR3 length: 14 residues. V gave up 1 base and J gave up 3 bases, with 11 bases separating them. Written as DNA, the CDR3 is TGCAGCGTTGAAGGCCAAGGATATACAGATACGCAGTATTTT. Residues: CSVEGQGYTDTQYF.

This rearrangement joins TRBV7-2 to TRBJ2-1; 7 bases fit TRBD2. The V gene end was trimmed by 5 bases and the J gene end by 8 bases; junction bases not matched to a gene: 6. Germline V lookup: CDR1 SGHTA, CDR2 FQGNSA. The CDR3 is 13 amino acids. The CDR3 spells CASSQTSKYEQFF. The CDR3 nucleotides are TGTGCCAGCAGCCAGACTAGCAAGTATGAGCAGTTCTTC.

In this sample, this clonotype turned up a few times. The chain uses TRBV20-1 and TRBJ1-4; 9 nucleotides match TRBD1. This CDR3 is built from 17 residues. The germline CDR1 and CDR2 sequences are DFQATT and SNEGSKA (reference sequence). The V gene end was trimmed by 4 bases and the J gene end by 0 bases; junction bases not matched to a gene: 9. CDR3 DNA: TGCAGTGCTACCGGGACAGGGTCCCTTTCAACTAATGAAAAACTGTTTTTT. Translating gives CSATGTGSLSTNEKLFF.

The rearrangement uses TRBV7-9 and TRBJ2-5; D gene ambiguous. The ends were cut back, 3 bases at V and 5 bases at J, with 13 bases in the middle. The germline CDR1 and CDR2 sequences are SEHNR and FQNEAQ (reference sequence). The CDR3 is 14 amino acids. The CDR3 coding sequence is TGTGCCAGCAGCTTGTCCCTCTTGTGGGAGACCCAGTACTTC. This sequence encodes CASSLSLLWETQYF.

This clonotype has just a few counts. The chain carries TRBV29-1 and TRBJ1-1, with a tentative D call TRBD1 (6 bases). Trimming removed 6 bases from V and 4 bases from J, with 18 bases in between. Germline V gene sequence: CDR1 SQVTM, CDR2 ANQGSEA. The CDR3 extends over 14 amino acids. The CDR3 DNA follows: TGCAGCGTCGCTGACCGAGGGGGACTCACTGAAGCTTTCTTT. As protein: CSVADRGGLTEAFF.

This chain uses TRBV7-2 with TRBJ2-7, with 7 bases aligning to TRBD2. CDR1 is SGHTA, CDR2 FQGNSA, per germline. V lost 4 bases, J lost 4 bases, and 10 bases stayed unmatched. This CDR3 has 15 residues. CDR3 in amino acids: CASSYPGLRGYEQYF. CDR3 nucleotides: TGTGCCAGCAGCTACCCAGGGCTGCGGGGGTACGAGCAGTACTTC.

Comment on this clonotype: The CDR3 carries no conserved terminal phenylalanine or tryptophan, so it likely arises from a read error. This chain links TRBV12-3 or TRBV12-4 with TRBJ2-1; tentative D call: TRBD2 (6 bases). Trimming took 6 bases from V and 0 from J, leaving 18 bases between them. CDR3 length: 17 residues. The CDR3 region is CASSHQVGGNSYNEQFL. CDR3 nucleotides: TGTGCCAGCAGCCATCAGGTGGGGGGTAACTCCTACAATGAGCAGTTCCTC.

The chain's CDR3 is CAISDRGGNTEAFF. Here the CDR3 DNA reads TGTGCCATCAGTGATCGAGGGGGGAACACTGAAGCTTTCTTT. The J gene is TRBJ1-1, the V gene TRBV10-3; the D gene is possibly TRBD1 (6 bases). The ends were cut back, 3 bases at V and 1 base at J, with 9 bases in the middle. The CDR3 is made up of 14 amino acids. CDR1 is ENHRY, CDR2 SYGVKD, per germline.

This clonotype was seen more than once but under ten times. The CDR3 region is CAWSVPGTLSNQPQHF. In nucleotides, the CDR3 is TGTGCCTGGAGTGTACCAGGAACCCTAAGCAATCAGCCCCAGCATTTT. This rearrangement joins TRBV30 to TRBJ1-5; D not resolved. Germline-derived CDR1 and CDR2 are GTSNPN and SVGIG (reference sequence). The CDR3 contains 16 residues. Trimming stripped 0 bases from V and 1 base from J, with 13 bases between.